This TCR beta chain emerged from a study of neurological immune-mediated disorders. The study's findings and limits: Falling below healthy controls, multiple sclerosis showed the least TCR clonal expansion, while HTLV-1-associated myelopathy showed the most. Subjects shared no identical expanded-clone CDR3 amino acid sequences, suggesting private TCR-beta repertoires in all groups.

The cDNA came from 5'RACE with 10-nucleotide random UMIs. TCRdb fed the 5' RACE reads into MiXCR, producing one record per CDR3 protein. The repertoire consists of 20,000 to 25,000 distinct CDR3 sequences, with approximately 15% occurring once and the leading ten covering roughly 15%. This clonotype has at least ten counts. The target antigen is unknown. PBMCs numbering 2 million and stored at -80 C yielded the unsorted libraries. Material for sequencing was PBMCs. The TCR comes from a female donor with HTLV-1-associated myelopathy (HAM/TSP).

CDR3 DNA sequence: TGCAGTGCCGTGGCCCCCGGCTACGAGCAGTACTTC. This gives the protein CSAVAPGYEQYF. The genes are TRBV20-1 and TRBJ2-7, with unresolved D. Between the trimmed V and J ends, which lost 6 bases and 3 bases, there was a span of 12 bases. The CDR3 loop spans 12 amino acids. Germline lookup yields CDR1 DFQATT and CDR2 SNEGSKA (reference sequence).